This is a list of T cell receptor beta chains from one sample in a study of type 1 regulatory T cells. These receptors are not linked to any known antigen. One entry per CDR3 protein, called by TCRdb with MiXCR from the reads. Here the sample spans tens of thousands of distinct CDR3 sequences, roughly 72% being singletons. Sequencing was done on a sample of cultured T cells, either the whole culture or a sorted T cell fraction (not recorded which). These receptors originate from a human donor in good health. CDR3s include the opening cysteine and the closing phenylalanine or tryptophan. A D gene is named only where the DNA matches it firmly. Clone sizes are given selectively: once, few, many, or a class where the clone is expanded.

d_gene,v_gene,j_gene,abundance,CDR3aa,CDR3nt
-,TRBV10-3,TRBJ1-1,-,CAIKSGGALSEAFF,TGTGCCATAAAGAGTGGGGGGGCTCTGTCTGAAGCTTTCTTT
-,TRBV5-1,TRBJ1-6,-,CASSLVSGTTYSPLHF,TGCGCCAGCAGCTTGGTATCCGGTACTACTTATTCACCCCTCCACTTT
-,TRBV15,TRBJ2-7,-,CATSRGRGPSYEQYF,TGTGCCACCAGCAGAGGAAGGGGCCCCTCCTACGAGCAGTACTTC
TRBD2,TRBV20-1,TRBJ2-1,-,CSARDSQRGAYEQFF,TGCAGTGCTAGAGATAGCCAGCGGGGGGCTTATGAGCAGTTCTTC
-,TRBV2,TRBJ1-1,-,CASSTVLNTEAFF,TGTGCCAGCAGTACTGTCTTGAACACTGAAGCTTTCTTT
-,TRBV21-1,TRBJ1-1,once,CASSKSCDKLRVLTEAFF,TGTGCCAGCAGCAAATCCTGCGACAAACTTCGGGTTTTGACTGAAGCTTTCTTT
-,TRBV29-1,TRBJ1-1,few,CSVETLPGVGTEAFF,TGCAGCGTTGAAACCCTTCCCGGGGTGGGCACTGAAGCTTTCTTT
-,TRBV18,TRBJ2-7,-,CASSPPTSYEQYF,TGTGCCAGCTCACCCCCGACTAGCTACGAGCAGTACTTC
-,TRBV2,TRBJ1-5,-,CASSGGGLNQPQHF,TGTGCCAGCAGTGGAGGAGGGCTCAATCAGCCCCAGCATTTT
-,TRBV10-3,TRBJ2-7,few,CATTSDPAYEQYF,TGTGCCACCACCTCGGATCCAGCCTACGAGCAGTACTTC
-,TRBV12-3/TRBV12-4,TRBJ1-2,-,CASSLGRIYGYTF,TGTGCCAGCAGTTTGGGCAGAATCTATGGCTACACCTTC
TRBD1,TRBV3-1,TRBJ2-2,medium-sized,CASSPRQGSGWTGELFF,TGTGCCAGCAGCCCTCGACAGGGCTCGGGTTGGACCGGGGAGCTGTTTTTT
-,TRBV7-2,TRBJ2-7,-,CASSQERGYEQYF,TGTGCCAGCAGCCAGGAGAGAGGGTACGAGCAGTACTTC
TRBD2,TRBV20-1,TRBJ2-3,-,CSARARGGFRTDTQYF,TGCAGTGCTAGAGCCCGGGGGGGGTTTCGCACAGATACGCAGTATTTT
TRBD1,TRBV4-1,TRBJ1-2,-,CASSHWTGPSYTF,TGCGCCAGCAGCCATTGGACAGGGCCCAGCTACACCTTC
-,TRBV5-5,TRBJ1-3,-,CASSLWTVYSSGNTIYF,TGTGCCAGCAGCTTGTGGACAGTTTATAGCTCTGGAAACACCATATATTTT
-,TRBV5-1,TRBJ1-1,-,CASSLVNTEAFF,TGCGCCAGCAGCTTGGTCAACACTGAAGCTTTCTTT
-,TRBV5-1,TRBJ2-2,few,CASSLIRPGLTGELFF,TGCGCCAGCAGCTTGATTCGTCCAGGGCTCACCGGGGAGCTGTTTTTT
TRBD1,TRBV5-6,TRBJ2-2,-,CASSGKGQGVGELFF,TGTGCCAGCAGCGGAAAGGGACAGGGAGTCGGGGAGCTGTTTTTT
-,TRBV6-2/TRBV6-3,TRBJ1-5,-,CASSSRGTAPAQPQHF,TGTGCCAGCAGTTCCAGAGGGACGGCTCCCGCTCAGCCCCAGCATTTT
-,TRBV12-3/TRBV12-4,TRBJ1-1,once,CASSFGGYNTEAFF,TGTGCCAGCAGTTTCGGGGGATATAACACTGAAGCTTTCTTT
-,TRBV7-9,TRBJ2-2,-,CASSLQRVNTGELFF,TGTGCCAGCAGCTTACAGCGGGTGAACACCGGGGAGCTGTTTTTT
TRBD1,TRBV11-2,TRBJ2-1,-,CASSQTGQGPEQFF,TGTGCCAGCAGCCAGACGGGACAGGGACCTGAGCAGTTCTTC
-,TRBV5-6,TRBJ2-3,-,CASSAGGRDTQYF,TGTGCCAGCAGCGCCGGGGGGCGTGATACGCAGTATTTT
-,TRBV6-6,TRBJ2-7,-,CASRKTVPDYEQYF,TGTGCCAGCAGAAAGACAGTGCCAGACTACGAGCAGTACTTC
-,TRBV15,TRBJ1-2,-,CATSRAGFPYGYTF,TGTGCCACCAGCAGAGCGGGCTTCCCCTATGGCTACACCTTC
TRBD1,TRBV5-1,TRBJ2-6,-,CASRQGTGANVLTF,TGCGCCAGCAGACAGGGGACTGGGGCCAACGTCCTGACTTTC
-,TRBV11-3,TRBJ2-5,medium-sized,CASSLESLAGSTGTQYF,TGTGCCAGCAGCTTAGAGTCTCTGGCGGGTTCGACTGGGACCCAGTACTTC
-,TRBV5-1,TRBJ2-5,-,CASSASTTAQETQYF,TGCGCCAGCAGCGCCTCTACGACAGCTCAAGAGACCCAGTACTTC
-,TRBV3-1,TRBJ2-2,-,CASSQDTGELFF,TGTGCCAGCAGCCAAGACACCGGGGAGCTGTTTTTT
TRBD1,TRBV4-1,TRBJ1-2,medium-sized,CASSQGRQGSYGYTF,TGCGCCAGCAGCCAAGGTCGACAGGGCAGCTATGGCTACACCTTC
-,TRBV5-1,TRBJ2-2,once,CASSSDTGELFF,TGCGCCAGCAGCAGTGACACCGGGGAGCTGTTTTTT
-,TRBV4-3,TRBJ2-3,-,CASSQDRGDTQYF,TGCGCCAGCAGCCAAGATCGAGGGGATACGCAGTATTTT
TRBD1,TRBV20-1,TRBJ1-5,-,CSATSDRADKPQHF,TGCAGTGCTACCTCCGACAGGGCGGATAAGCCCCAGCATTTT
TRBD1,TRBV6-2/TRBV6-3,TRBJ1-6,-,CASRLAGTGNSPLHF,TGTGCCAGCAGACTTGCCGGGACAGGGAATTCACCCCTCCACTTT
-,TRBV11-2,TRBJ2-5,few,CASSLVDLQETQYF,TGTGCCAGCAGCTTAGTTGACCTCCAAGAGACCCAGTACTTC
-,TRBV10-3,TRBJ1-5,-,CAIRQPGGNQPQHF,TGTGCCATTCGACAGCCCGGCGGCAATCAGCCCCAGCATTTT
TRBD2,TRBV4-1,TRBJ2-5,-,CASSLGGGVIQETQYF,TGCGCCAGCAGCCTGGGGGGAGGGGTCATCCAAGAGACCCAGTACTTC
-,TRBV5-1,TRBJ1-2,-,CASSSTSRAHYGYTF,TGCGCCAGCAGCTCCACATCAAGGGCACACTATGGCTACACCTTC
-,TRBV13,TRBJ2-4,-,CASSFGGNIQYF,TGTGCCAGCAGCTTTGGGGGGAACATTCAGTACTTC
TRBD1,TRBV29-1,TRBJ1-2,few,CSGGQGGGYTF,TGCAGCGGGGGACAGGGTGGCGGCTACACCTTC
TRBD1,TRBV5-1,TRBJ1-2,-,CASSGPQGAYGYTF,TGCGCGAGCAGCGGGCCACAGGGGGCCTATGGCTACACCTTC
-,TRBV20-1,TRBJ1-2,-,CSAGGRGRGGYTF,TGCAGTGCGGGAGGTCGGGGGCGAGGTGGCTACACCTTC
-,TRBV12-3/TRBV12-4,TRBJ2-5,-,CASSSRGLQETQYF,TGTGCCAGCAGTTCCCGGGGCCTCCAAGAGACCCAGTACTTC
-,TRBV20-1,TRBJ2-7,-,CSARDPQKGPYEQYF,TGCAGTGCTAGAGATCCCCAAAAGGGCCCATACGAGCAGTACTTC
TRBD1,TRBV7-3,TRBJ1-1,-,CASSPKPTGGVTEAFF,TGTGCCAGCAGCCCTAAGCCCACAGGGGGCGTCACTGAAGCTTTCTTT
TRBD1,TRBV19,TRBJ2-5,few,CASRPLGTAKETQYF,TGTGCCAGTAGACCTCTCGGGACAGCTAAAGAGACCCAGTACTTC
-,TRBV4-1,TRBJ2-5,-,CASSQDGRYQETQYF,TGCGCCAGCAGCCAAGATGGGCGGTACCAAGAGACCCAGTACTTC
TRBD2,TRBV20-1,TRBJ2-3,-,CSPAASGGSGTDTQYF,TGCAGTCCCGCGGCTAGCGGGGGTTCAGGGACAGATACGCAGTATTTT
-,TRBV14,TRBJ1-2,-,CASSQNSYGYTF,TGTGCCAGCAGCCAAAACAGCTATGGCTACACCTTC